The source of this TCR beta chain is a study of blood T cell repertoires in COVID-19. In the authors' workflow: Scientists estimated how many nucleated cells there were by amplifying reference gene primers. TCRdb's copy holds only in-frame clones and misses some; the assay was immunoSEQ multiplex PCR. That table supplies the V and J calls and clone size; D and trimming were determined from the DNA. This table has some 180,000 clones, roughly 85% appearing once. This clonotype was obtained from a man between 60 and 75 years old with active or convalescent COVID-19. What was sequenced was peripheral blood.

CDR3 loop: CSVSDRLRGTEAFF. CDR3 nucleotide sequence: TGCAGCGTTTCCGACAGGCTCCGGGGCACTGAAGCTTTCTTT. The rearrangement links TRBV29-1 to TRBJ1-1, with D perhaps matching TRBD1 (6 bases). CDR3 length equals 14 residues. Per germline, CDR1 SQVTM and CDR2 ANQGSEA. Trimming took off 5 bases at V and 4 bases at J, with 17 bases between the two ends.